This TCR beta chain originates from a study of T cells after yellow fever vaccination. Study results and limitations: Relatively few clonotypes were ones that appeared in both CD4 and CD8 compartments. Abundant clonotypes from the bulk population could contaminate FACS-sorted repertoires. Detected again after the booster were most primary-vaccination clones, at approximately 96% CD4 and about 89% CD8.

CDR3 size: 15 residues. Germline CDR1 is SNHLY and CDR2 is FYNNEI. Universal primer sites and UMIs were introduced during 5'RACE template-switching synthesis of TCR cDNA. TCRdb ran MiXCR on the 5' RACE reads and lists one entry per CDR3 protein. This repertoire shows approximately 510,000 distinct CDR3 sequences, 20% to 25% found once; its top ten account for less than 20%. This clonotype was counted between two and nine times. No antigen is known for it. One junction end does not reproduce the germline sequence, and a read error may be involved. This TCR came from a man between 18 and 29 years old who received the YFV17D yellow fever vaccine. The chain joins TRBV2 to TRBJ2-5, with unresolved D. Material: PBMCs, obtained more than 20 days after the first yellow fever vaccination. CDR3 sequence reads: CASGEQSGGLSPQYF. The CDR3, as DNA: TGTGCCAGCGGTGAACAGTCGGGCGGTCTCAGTCCCCAGTACTTC.